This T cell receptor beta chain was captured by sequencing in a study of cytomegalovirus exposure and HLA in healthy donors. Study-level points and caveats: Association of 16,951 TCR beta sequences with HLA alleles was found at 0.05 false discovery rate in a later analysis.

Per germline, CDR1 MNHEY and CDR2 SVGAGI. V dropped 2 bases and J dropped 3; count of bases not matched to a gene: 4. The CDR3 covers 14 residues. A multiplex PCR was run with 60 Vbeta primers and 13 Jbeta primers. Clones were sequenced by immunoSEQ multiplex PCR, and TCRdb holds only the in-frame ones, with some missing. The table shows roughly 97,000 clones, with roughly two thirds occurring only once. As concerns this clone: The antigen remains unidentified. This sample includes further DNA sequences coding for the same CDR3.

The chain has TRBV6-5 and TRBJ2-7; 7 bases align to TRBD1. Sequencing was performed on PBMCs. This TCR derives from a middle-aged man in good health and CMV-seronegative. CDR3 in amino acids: CASSYNRDSYEQYF. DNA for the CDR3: TGTGCCAGCAGTTACAACAGGGACAGCTACGAGCAGTACTTC.